This T cell receptor (beta chain) was retrieved from a study of T cell responses to AZD1222 COVID-19 vaccine. The protocol was immunoSEQ multiplex PCR, while the TCRdb copy is restricted to in-frame clones and leaves out a portion. There are over 60,000 clones in the sample; 70% to 80% occur only once, and 20% to 30% lies in the top ten. CDR3 size: 11 residues. With 3 bases removed from V and 2 bases from J, the gap between germline ends came to 4 bases. Germline V lookup: CDR1 GTSNPN, CDR2 SVGIG (reference sequence). The gene calls are TRBV30 and TRBJ2-5; D not certain. The TCR originated in an adult in good health. The input for sequencing was peripheral blood, taken on day 0 of MenACWY control vaccination. The CDR3 DNA reads as TGTGCCTGGAGGGCTCAAGAGACCCAGTACTTC. It encodes CAWRAQETQYF.